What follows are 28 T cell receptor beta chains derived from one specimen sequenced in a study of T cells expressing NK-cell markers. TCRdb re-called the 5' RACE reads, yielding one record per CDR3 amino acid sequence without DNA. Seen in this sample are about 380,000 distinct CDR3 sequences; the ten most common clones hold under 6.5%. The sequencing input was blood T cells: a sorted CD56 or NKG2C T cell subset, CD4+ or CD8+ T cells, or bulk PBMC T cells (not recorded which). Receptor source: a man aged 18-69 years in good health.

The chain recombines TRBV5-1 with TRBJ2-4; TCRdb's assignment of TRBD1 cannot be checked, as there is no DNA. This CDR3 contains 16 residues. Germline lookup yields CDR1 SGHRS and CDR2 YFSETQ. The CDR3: CASSSTGAIAKNIQYF.

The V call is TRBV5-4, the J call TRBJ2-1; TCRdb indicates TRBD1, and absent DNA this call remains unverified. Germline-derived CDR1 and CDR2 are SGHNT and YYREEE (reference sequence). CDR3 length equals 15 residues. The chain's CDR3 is CASSFAGGDTNEQFF.

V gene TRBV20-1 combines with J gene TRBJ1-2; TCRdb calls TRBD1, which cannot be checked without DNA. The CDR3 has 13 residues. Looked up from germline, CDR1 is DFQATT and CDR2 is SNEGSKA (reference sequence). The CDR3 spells CSARQGANRGYTF.

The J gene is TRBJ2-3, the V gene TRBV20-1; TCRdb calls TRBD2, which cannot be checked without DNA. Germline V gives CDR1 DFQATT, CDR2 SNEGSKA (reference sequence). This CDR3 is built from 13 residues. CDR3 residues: CSTRDYLTDTQYF.

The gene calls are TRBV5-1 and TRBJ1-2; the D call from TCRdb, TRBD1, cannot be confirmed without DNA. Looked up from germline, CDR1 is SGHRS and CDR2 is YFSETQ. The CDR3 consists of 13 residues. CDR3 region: CASSLGGNYGYTF.

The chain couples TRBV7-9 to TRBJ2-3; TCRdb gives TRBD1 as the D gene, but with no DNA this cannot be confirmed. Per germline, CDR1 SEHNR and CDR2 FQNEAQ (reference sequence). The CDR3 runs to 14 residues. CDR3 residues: CASGSGPGTDTQYF. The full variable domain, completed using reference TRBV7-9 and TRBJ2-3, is DTGVSQNPRHKITKRGQNVTFRCDPISEHNRLYWYRQTLGQGPEFLTYFQNEAQLEKSRLLSDRFSAERPKGSFSTLEIQRTEQGDSAMYLCASGSGPGTDTQYFGPGTRLTVL.

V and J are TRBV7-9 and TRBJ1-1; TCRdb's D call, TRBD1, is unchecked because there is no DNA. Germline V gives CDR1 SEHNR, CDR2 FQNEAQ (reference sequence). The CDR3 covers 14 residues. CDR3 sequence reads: CASSVNRGTTEAFF. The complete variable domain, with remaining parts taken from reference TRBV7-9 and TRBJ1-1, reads DTGVSQNPRHKITKRGQNVTFRCDPISEHNRLYWYRQTLGQGPEFLTYFQNEAQLEKSRLLSDRFSAERPKGSFSTLEIQRTEQGDSAMYLCASSVNRGTTEAFFGQGTRLTVV.

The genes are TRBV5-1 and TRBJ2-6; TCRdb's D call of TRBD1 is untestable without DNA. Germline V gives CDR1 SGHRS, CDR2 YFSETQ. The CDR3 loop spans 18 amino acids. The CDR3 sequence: CASSLEPTGSPGANVLTF.

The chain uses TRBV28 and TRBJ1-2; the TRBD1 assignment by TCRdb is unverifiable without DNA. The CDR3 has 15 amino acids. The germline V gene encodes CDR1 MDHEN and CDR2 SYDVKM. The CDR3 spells CASATAVGGRVGYTF.

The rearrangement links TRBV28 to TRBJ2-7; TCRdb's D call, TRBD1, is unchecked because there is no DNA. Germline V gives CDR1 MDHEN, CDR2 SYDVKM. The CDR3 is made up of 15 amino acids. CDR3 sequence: CASRFTGGASYEQYF.

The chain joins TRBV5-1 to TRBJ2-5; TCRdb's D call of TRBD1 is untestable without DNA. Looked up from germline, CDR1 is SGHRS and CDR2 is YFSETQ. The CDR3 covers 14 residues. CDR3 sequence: CASSRTGQQETQYF.

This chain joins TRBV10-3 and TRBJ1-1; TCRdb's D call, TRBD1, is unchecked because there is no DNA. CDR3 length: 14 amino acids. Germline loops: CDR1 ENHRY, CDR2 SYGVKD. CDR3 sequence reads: CAISEYRANTEAFF.

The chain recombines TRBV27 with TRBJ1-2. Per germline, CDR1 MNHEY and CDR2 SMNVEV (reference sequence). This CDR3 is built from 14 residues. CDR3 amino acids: CASSLATANYGYTF.

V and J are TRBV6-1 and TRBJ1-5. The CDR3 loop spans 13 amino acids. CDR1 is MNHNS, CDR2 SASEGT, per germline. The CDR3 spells CASRRDSNQPQHF.

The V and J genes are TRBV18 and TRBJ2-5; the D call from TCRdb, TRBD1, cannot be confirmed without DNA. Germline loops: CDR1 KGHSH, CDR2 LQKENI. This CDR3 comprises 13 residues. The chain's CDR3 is CASSTASSETQYF.

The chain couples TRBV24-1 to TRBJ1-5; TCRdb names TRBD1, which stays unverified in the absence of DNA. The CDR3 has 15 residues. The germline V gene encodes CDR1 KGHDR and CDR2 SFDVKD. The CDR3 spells CATSDQTGLNQPQHF.

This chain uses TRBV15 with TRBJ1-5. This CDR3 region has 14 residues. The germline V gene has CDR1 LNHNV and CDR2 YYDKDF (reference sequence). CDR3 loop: CATSRGDSGQPQHF.

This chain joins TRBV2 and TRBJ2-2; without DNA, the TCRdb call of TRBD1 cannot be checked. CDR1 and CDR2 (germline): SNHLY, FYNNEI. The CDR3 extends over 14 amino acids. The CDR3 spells CASKTGWGTGELFF.

CDR3 loop: CASSPRGKRRADTQYF. The V gene is TRBV3-1, the J gene TRBJ2-3; TCRdb calls TRBD2, which cannot be checked without DNA. There are 16 residues in the CDR3. CDR1 and CDR2 (germline): LGHDT, YNNKEL (reference sequence).

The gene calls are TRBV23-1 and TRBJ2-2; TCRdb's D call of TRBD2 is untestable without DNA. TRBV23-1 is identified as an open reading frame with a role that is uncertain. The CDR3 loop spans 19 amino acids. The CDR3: CASSQRFLAGGTNTGELFF.

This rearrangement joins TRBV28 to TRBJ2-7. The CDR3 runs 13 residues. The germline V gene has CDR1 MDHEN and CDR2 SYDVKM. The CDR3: CASRVAGTYEQYF. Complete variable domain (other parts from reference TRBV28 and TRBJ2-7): DVKVTQSSRYLVKRTGEKVFLECVQDMDHENMFWYRQDPGLGLRLIYFSYDVKMKEKGDIPEGYSVSREKKERFSLILESASTNQTSMYLCASRVAGTYEQYFGPGTRLTVT.

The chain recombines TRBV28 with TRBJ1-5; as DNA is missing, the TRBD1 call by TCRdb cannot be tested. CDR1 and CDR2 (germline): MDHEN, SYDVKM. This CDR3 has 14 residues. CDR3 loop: CAAWGQGVRQPQHF.

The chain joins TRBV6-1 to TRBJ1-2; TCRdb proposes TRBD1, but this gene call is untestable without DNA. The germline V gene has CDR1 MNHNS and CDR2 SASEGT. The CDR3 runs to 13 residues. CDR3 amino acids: CASRRGQGGGYTF.

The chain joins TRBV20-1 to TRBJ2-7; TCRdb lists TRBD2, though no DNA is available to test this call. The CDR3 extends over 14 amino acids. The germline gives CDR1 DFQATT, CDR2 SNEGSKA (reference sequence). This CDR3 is CSARIAGAGYEQYF.

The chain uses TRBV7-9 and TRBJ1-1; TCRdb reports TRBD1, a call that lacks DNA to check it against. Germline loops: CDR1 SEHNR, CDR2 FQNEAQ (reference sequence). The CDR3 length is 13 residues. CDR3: CASSLAQGTRAFF.

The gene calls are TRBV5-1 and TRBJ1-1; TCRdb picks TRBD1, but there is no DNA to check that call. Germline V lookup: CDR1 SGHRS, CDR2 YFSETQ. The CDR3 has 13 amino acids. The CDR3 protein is CASSLGDNREAFF.

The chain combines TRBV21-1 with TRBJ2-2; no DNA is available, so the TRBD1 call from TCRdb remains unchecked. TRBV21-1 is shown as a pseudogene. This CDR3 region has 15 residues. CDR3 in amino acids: CASSKAWGVPGELFF.

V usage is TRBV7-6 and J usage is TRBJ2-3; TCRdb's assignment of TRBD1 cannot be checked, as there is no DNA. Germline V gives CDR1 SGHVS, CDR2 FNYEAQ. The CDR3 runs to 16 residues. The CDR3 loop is CASSASRGLITDTQYF.